A single sample is the source of the 23 T cell receptor beta chains below, sequenced in a study of CD8+CD57+ T cells in acquired aplastic anemia. Sequencing involved patients with CD8+CD57+ cell expansion previously shown by flow cytometry. Genomic DNA, serving as template, underwent TCR beta VDJ and CDR3 profiling. Each CDR3 protein is one row after TCRdb ran MiXCR on the reads. Of some 160,000 distinct CDR3 sequences in the sample, roughly 48% were seen once. Sequenced sample: sorted CD4+, CD8+, or CD8+CD57+ T cells (not recorded which) from PBMCs. The source is a human donor with aplastic anemia.

At least ten counts were recorded for this clonotype. V is TRBV5-1 and J is TRBJ2-1; 9 bases agree with TRBD1. Germline CDR1 SGHRS, CDR2 YFSETQ. J lost 2 bases, V lost 5 bases, and 5 bases had no gene match. The CDR3 covers 15 residues. The DNA of the CDR3 is TGCGCCAGCAGTCGGGACAGGGCTACCTACAATGAGCAGTTCTTC. Translating gives CASSRDRATYNEQFF.

This chain joins TRBV2 and TRBJ1-2, with unresolved D. Germline assignment: CDR1 SNHLY and CDR2 FYNNEI. The CDR3 sequence is 9 residues long. V dropped 8 bases and J dropped 5 bases, with 3 bases sitting between them. For the CDR3, the DNA is TGTGCCAGCGGATATGGCTACACCTTC. Translating it yields CASGYGYTF. Complete variable domain (other parts from reference TRBV2 and TRBJ1-2): EPEVTQTPSHQVTQMGQEVILRCVPISNHLYFYWYRQILGQKVEFLVSFYNNEISEKSEIFDDQFSVERPDGSNFTLKIRSTKLEDSAMYFCASGYGYTFGSGTRLTVV.

This clonotype has a count of ten or more. V and J are TRBV11-2 and TRBJ1-1; weak D call: TRBD1 (5 bases). V was trimmed by 10 bases and J by 4 bases, leaving 16 bases between them. Germline V gene lookup returns CDR1 SGHAT and CDR2 FQNNGV. The CDR3 has 13 residues. This CDR3 is CATANQGGTEAFF. As DNA, the CDR3 is TGTGCCACCGCGAACCAGGGAGGCACTGAAGCTTTCTTT.

This chain links TRBV5-5 with TRBJ1-2; D ambiguous. The CDR3 length is 12 residues. Trimming stripped 4 bases from V and 0 bases from J, with 4 bases between. The V gene's germline CDR1 is SGHKS and CDR2 YYEKEE (reference sequence). The DNA of the CDR3 is TGTGCCAGCAGCGCCTCTAACTATGGCTACACCTTC. This sequence encodes CASSASNYGYTF.

This clonotype came up many times. CDR3 coding DNA: TGTGCCAGCAGCCACCGCCGTAAAAGCGGGAGCTCCTACAATGAGCAGTTCTTC. It specifies CASSHRRKSGSSYNEQFF. The chain joins TRBV13 to TRBJ2-1; 8 bases line up with TRBD2. Germline V gene data show CDR1 as PRHDT and CDR2 as FYEKMQ (reference sequence). There are 18 residues in the CDR3. Germline trimming cut 5 bases from V and 0 bases from J; bases unmatched to any gene: 12.

J is TRBJ1-3 and V is TRBV20-1; D unresolved. Trimming shortened V by 7 bases and J by 0 bases, and 16 bases separated the two germline ends. The CDR3 has 15 amino acids. Germline assignment: CDR1 DFQATT and CDR2 SNEGSKA (reference sequence). Written as DNA, the CDR3 is TGCAGTGGCCCTGGGAGGCTGTGCTCTGGAAACACCATATATTTT. Amino acid sequence: CSGPGRLCSGNTIYF.

As regards this clonotype: Here the CDR3 omits its conserved ending phenylalanine or tryptophan, so a read error is the likely source. The DNA is omitted, as the CDR3 cannot be located on it reliably, and the CDR3 follows TCRdb's listing. This sequence joins TRBV19 and TRBJ2-2; the table's D call, TRBD2, has no DNA check behind it. Germline V CDR1 and CDR2: LNHDA, SQIVND (reference sequence). The CDR3 numbers 8 amino acids, ends counted. CDR3 in amino acids: CASSIGAS.

Ten or more counts support this clonotype. The chain carries TRBV5-1 and TRBJ2-7; TRBD2 might be the D (6 bases). The length of the CDR3 is 16 residues. The germline CDR1 and CDR2 sequences are SGHRS and YFSETQ. V was cut by 5 bases and J by 2 bases, with 20 bases left in between. The CDR3: CASSSETGTFPYEQYF. The CDR3 nucleotides are TGCGCCAGCAGTTCTGAAACCGGGACTTTCCCCTACGAGCAGTACTTC.

V gene TRBV7-8 combines with J gene TRBJ2-7; 8 nucleotides match TRBD1. V trimming: 5 bases; J trimming: 6 bases; junction bases outside the gene matches: 6. The CDR3 loop spans 13 amino acids. From germline, CDR1 is SGHVS and CDR2 FQNEAQ. The CDR3 coding sequence is TGTGCCAGCAGCCCGGACAGGGTAGGCGAGCAGTACTTC. Translated: CASSPDRVGEQYF.

V usage is TRBV10-2 and J usage is TRBJ1-1; tentative D call: TRBD1 (5 bases). Germline-derived CDR1 and CDR2 are WSHSY and SAAADI. The V and J ends lost 6 bases and 1 base respectively, with 15 bases between them. The CDR3 contains 15 residues. The CDR3 bases are TGCGCCAGCAGCGTAGAGGGGTACGCGAACACTGAAGCTTTCTTT. Translating it yields CASSVEGYANTEAFF.

As for this clonotype: A much larger clone lies a single base off, so this may be a read error. The chain uses TRBV28 and TRBJ1-6; D uncertain. Germline CDR1 is MDHEN and CDR2 is SYDVKM. The CDR3 runs to 12 residues. DNA for the CDR3: TGTACCAGCACTCTTTTCGGTTCACCCCTCCACTTT. Translation gives CTSTLFGSPLHF.

The chain joins TRBV2 to TRBJ2-5; 9 positions agree with TRBD1. CDR1 SNHLY and CDR2 FYNNEI come from the germline V gene. Germline trimming cut 3 bases from V and 5 bases from J; bases unmatched to any gene: 1. The CDR3 totals 13 residues. DNA of the CDR3: TGTGCCAGCAGTGATGGGACAGGGGAGACCCAGTACTTC. Amino acids: CASSDGTGETQYF.

This clonotype was detected only a few times. The V call is TRBV2, the J call TRBJ1-1; D is possibly TRBD1 (6 bases). CDR3 length: 12 amino acids. The germline gives CDR1 SNHLY, CDR2 FYNNEI. Trimming stripped 4 bases from V and 7 bases from J, with 10 bases between. The CDR3 sequence is CASSARGGEAFF. CDR3 nucleotide sequence: TGTGCCAGCAGTGCCAGGGGTGGTGAAGCTTTCTTT. Variable domain in full (rest from reference TRBV2 and TRBJ1-1): EPEVTQTPSHQVTQMGQEVILRCVPISNHLYFYWYRQILGQKVEFLVSFYNNEISEKSEIFDDQFSVERPDGSNFTLKIRSTKLEDSAMYFCASSARGGEAFFGQGTRLTVV.

This clonotype was observed at least ten times. A read error is likely, as this CDR3 ends without the conserved phenylalanine or tryptophan. V usage is TRBV24-1 and J usage is TRBJ2-7, with TRBD1 identical over 7 bases. The CDR3 length is 14 residues. The germline V gene has CDR1 KGHDR and CDR2 SFDVKD. Trimming took 5 bases from V and 1 from J; bases not matched to a gene: 4. The CDR3 is CATSAPDRSYEQYL. The DNA for the CDR3 is TGTGCCACCAGTGCCCCGGACAGGTCCTACGAGCAGTACCTC.

This clonotype occurred many times. In this CDR3 the conserved last residue, phenylalanine or tryptophan, is missing, so a read error is likely. The rearrangement links TRBV24-1 to TRBJ2-1, with D possibly TRBD1 on 5 matching bases. CDR1 and CDR2 (germline): KGHDR, SFDVKD. CDR3 length: 15 amino acids. The V gene lost 2 bases and the J gene lost 3 bases, with 10 bases spanning the gap. CDR3 amino acids: CATSDSAGIYNEQFL. Written as DNA, the CDR3 is TGTGCCACCAGTGATTCTGCAGGGATCTACAATGAGCAGTTCCTC.

This clonotype was seen repeatedly, ten times or more. This chain uses TRBV10-3 with TRBJ2-3; perhaps TRBD1 as D (5 bases). With 7 bases removed from V and 0 bases from J, the gap between germline ends came to 8 bases. Germline CDR1 is ENHRY and CDR2 is SYGVKD. This CDR3 has 13 residues. CDR3 protein: CAIKTASTDTQYF. CDR3 nucleotides: TGTGCCATCAAGACAGCGAGCACAGATACGCAGTATTTT.

This clonotype was detected many times. The V and J genes are TRBV12-3 or TRBV12-4 and TRBJ1-1, with unresolved D. CDR3 length: 15 amino acids. Trimming removed 3 bases from V and 1 base from J, with 12 bases in between. This CDR3 reads CASSFSSGKNTEAFF. The CDR3 region has the DNA TGTGCCAGCAGTTTTTCTTCGGGTAAGAACACTGAAGCTTTCTTT.

In its sample, this clonotype was seen a few times. V is TRBV28 and J is TRBJ1-5; the match to TRBD1 covers 8 bases. The CDR3 extends over 14 amino acids. Trimming removed 5 bases from V and 8 bases from J; junction bases left unmatched: 8. The V gene's germline CDR1 is MDHEN and CDR2 SYDVKM. This chain's CDR3 is CASSATGGLEPQHF. The CDR3 DNA follows: TGTGCCAGCAGTGCTACAGGGGGTCTGGAGCCCCAGCATTTT.

The chain recombines TRBV20-1 with TRBJ2-6, with D unclear. CDR1 and CDR2 from the germline V gene are DFQATT and SNEGSKA (reference sequence). Trimming stripped 3 bases from V and 4 bases from J, with 7 bases between. The CDR3 spans 13 residues. In DNA form, the CDR3 reads TGCAGTGCTAGGCAAGGGGGGGCCAACGTCCTGACTTTC. It yields the protein CSARQGGANVLTF.

The chain couples TRBV5-1 to TRBJ2-1; 8 bases are shared with TRBD2. The J segment lost 2 bases and the V segment lost 4 bases, leaving 5 bases of the junction unmatched. The CDR3 length is 15 residues. Per germline, CDR1 SGHRS and CDR2 YFSETQ. The CDR3 region has the DNA TGCGCCAGCAGCGCCGGGGGGGCGACCTACAATGAGCAGTTCTTC. This sequence encodes CASSAGGATYNEQFF.

A note on this clonotype: The junction and the germline gene differ at one end; a read error may be behind it. V is TRBV20-1 and J is TRBJ1-1, with unresolved D. This CDR3 contains 13 residues. Germline V gene sequence: CDR1 DFQATT, CDR2 SNEGSKA (reference sequence). CDR3 amino acids: CSSREDGNTEAFF. DNA for the CDR3: TGCAGTTCTAGAGAAGACGGAAACACTGAAGCTTTCTTT.

In its sample, this clonotype was seen a few times. The rearrangement links TRBV28 to TRBJ2-5; perhaps TRBD1 as D (5 bases). V lost 5 bases and J 5 bases, leaving 18 bases between the germline ends. Germline V gene lookup returns CDR1 MDHEN and CDR2 SYDVKM. This CDR3 has 15 amino acids. The CDR3 bases are TGTGCCAGCAGTCAAAATTCCCTCAAGGGGGAGACCCAGTACTTC. It encodes CASSQNSLKGETQYF.

This chain connects TRBV19 to TRBJ1-5, with 10 nucleotides matching TRBD1. Germline CDR1 is LNHDA and CDR2 is SQIVND (reference sequence). The CDR3 consists of 15 residues. With V trimmed by 8 bases and J by 7 bases, 11 bases remained unmatched. DNA for the CDR3: TGTGCCAGTCGCGAGACGGGACAGGGGAGGCAGCCCCAGCATTTT. This encodes CASRETGQGRQPQHF. The variable domain in full, completed from reference TRBV19 and TRBJ1-5, reads DGGITQSPKYLFRKEGQNVTLSCEQNLNHDAMYWYRQDPGQGLRLIYYSQIVNDFQKGDIAEGYSVSREKKESFPLTVTSAQKNPTAFYLCASRETGQGRQPQHFGDGTRLSIL.